Listed below are T cell receptor beta chains from one sample, sequenced in a study of T cells in tuberculosis. The data were produced by immunoSEQ multiplex PCR, yet TCRdb's version contains in-frame clones alone and is incomplete. The table lists roughly 35,000 clones, nearly 95% of them singletons. The sequencing input was PBMCs. These receptors all stem from a donor aged 10-29 years with latent tuberculosis or without tuberculosis infection. Each CDR3 is given with its conserved first and last residue. A D gene is named only where the DNA matches it firmly. Some rows mark clone size as missing; the rest say once, few, many or name a class of expanded clone.

D gene,clone size,V gene,J gene,CDR3 protein,CDR3 DNA
NA,NA,TRBV11-2,TRBJ1-2,CASSWTAYGYTF,TGTGCCAGCAGCTGGACAGCCTATGGCTACACCTTC
TRBD1,NA,TRBV28,TRBJ2-2,CASSLGDRDTGELFF,TGTGCCAGCAGTTTAGGGGACAGAGATACCGGGGAGCTGTTTTTT
TRBD1,once,TRBV2,TRBJ2-2,CASSSRTGSPGELFF,TGTGCCAGCAGTTCAAGGACAGGAAGTCCCGGGGAGCTGTTTTTT
NA,NA,TRBV2,TRBJ1-4,CASLQGIGEEKLFF,TGTGCCAGTCTCCAGGGGATAGGGGAGGAAAAACTGTTTTTT
NA,once,TRBV4-2,TRBJ2-3,CASSQENPSKDTQYF,TGTGCCAGCAGCCAAGAAAATCCTAGCAAAGATACGCAGTATTTT
TRBD2,NA,TRBV6-1,TRBJ2-5,CASSAIGGGEAETQYF,TGTGCCAGCAGTGCCATCGGGGGGGGTGAGGCAGAGACCCAGTACTTC
NA,once,TRBV19,TRBJ1-1,CASKNPGITEAFF,TGTGCCAGTAAAAATCCGGGGATCACTGAAGCTTTCTTT
NA,NA,TRBV6-8,TRBJ2-7,CARAGLYEQYF,TGTGCCCGGGCGGGCCTCTACGAGCAGTACTTC
TRBD1,once,TRBV5-1,TRBJ1-2,CASSSQGAEHYGYTF,TGCGCCAGCAGCTCACAGGGGGCCGAACACTATGGCTACACCTTC
TRBD2,NA,TRBV9,TRBJ2-1,CASEVAGGGGEQFF,TGTGCCAGTGAGGTAGCGGGGGGTGGAGGTGAGCAGTTCTTC
TRBD1,NA,TRBV6-1,TRBJ1-1,CASILGTGGTEAFF,TGTGCCAGCATCCTGGGGACAGGGGGCACTGAAGCTTTCTTT
NA,NA,TRBV9,TRBJ1-3,CASAPTRVGGNTIYF,TGTGCCAGCGCCCCCACGAGGGTAGGTGGAAACACCATATATTTT
TRBD1,NA,TRBV9,TRBJ1-1,CASSVISTGADAFF,TGTGCCAGCAGCGTAATATCTACAGGGGCGGATGCTTTCTTT
NA,NA,TRBV14,TRBJ1-2,CASSQRTVTYGYTF,TGTGCCAGCAGCCAACGGACAGTGACCTATGGCTACACCTTC
TRBD1,NA,TRBV7-3,TRBJ1-2,CASSPGQGAGGYTF,TGTGCCAGCAGCCCGGGACAGGGGGCGGGAGGCTACACCTTC
TRBD1,NA,TRBV19,TRBJ1-1,CASNRGTGNTEAFF,TGTGCCAGTAATCGGGGGACAGGGAACACTGAAGCTTTCTTT
NA,NA,TRBV5-1,TRBJ2-7,CASSPRENSHEQYF,TGCGCCAGCAGCCCAAGAGAAAATAGCCACGAGCAGTACTTC
NA,once,TRBV4-1,TRBJ2-3,CASSPGGPSTDTQYF,TGCGCCAGCAGCCCCGGGGGGCCTAGCACAGATACGCAGTATTTT
NA,NA,TRBV7-2,TRBJ2-7,CASSLEEPEVGAQYEQYF,TGTGCCAGCAGCTTAGAGGAACCTGAGGTGGGGGCTCAATACGAGCAGTACTTC
TRBD1,NA,TRBV7-8,TRBJ1-3,CASSFGTGDGNTIYF,TGTGCCAGCAGCTTCGGGACAGGGGACGGAAACACCATATATTTT
TRBD1,NA,TRBV6-6,TRBJ1-2,CASILGQGAIWGYTF,TGTGCCAGCATCCTCGGACAGGGGGCGATCTGGGGCTACACCTTC
NA,NA,TRBV6-5,TRBJ1-2,CASSYSNSYGYTF,TGTGCCAGCAGTTACTCAAACAGTTACGGCTACACCTTC
NA,NA,TRBV5-1,TRBJ1-5,CASSLTGSGNQPQHF,TGCGCCAGCAGCTTAACAGGGTCCGGCAATCAGCCCCAGCATTTT
NA,NA,TRBV13,TRBJ2-2,CASSPTGPTNTGELFF,TGTGCCAGCAGCCCGACTGGTCCTACGAACACCGGGGAGCTGTTTTTT
TRBD2,NA,TRBV4-3,TRBJ2-1,CASSQEIRLAGGINNEQFF,TGCGCCAGCAGCCAAGAAATTAGGCTAGCGGGGGGAATTAACAATGAGCAGTTCTTC
NA,NA,TRBV19,TRBJ2-7,CASSSHSQAYEQYF,TGTGCCAGTAGTAGCCACAGTCAAGCCTACGAGCAGTACTTC
NA,NA,TRBV6-5,TRBJ2-3,CASSYGGATTDTQYF,TGTGCCAGCAGTTACGGGGGGGCGACCACAGATACGCAGTATTTT
NA,NA,TRBV19,TRBJ2-2,CASSIMRGNTGELFF,TGTGCCAGTAGTATAATGAGAGGGAACACCGGGGAGCTGTTTTTT
NA,NA,TRBV30,TRBJ1-2,CAWSSGGHGYTF,TGTGCCTGGAGTTCGGGGGGCCATGGCTACACCTTC
TRBD2,NA,TRBV18,TRBJ2-1,CASSPPTSGGQYNEQFF,TGTGCCAGCTCACCACCGACTAGCGGGGGGCAATACAATGAGCAGTTCTTC
TRBD2,NA,TRBV11-2,TRBJ2-1,CASSLLLAGGSTYNEQFF,TGTGCCAGCAGCTTACTACTAGCGGGGGGCTCCACCTACAATGAGCAGTTCTTC
TRBD2,NA,TRBV4-3,TRBJ2-1,CASSQEGRGVNEQFF,TGCGCCAGCAGCCAAGAAGGGCGGGGGGTGAATGAGCAGTTCTTC
NA,NA,TRBV4-3,TRBJ1-2,CASSQELVDYNYGYTF,TGCGCCAGCAGCCAAGAGCTGGTGGACTACAACTATGGCTACACCTTC
NA,NA,TRBV6-1,TRBJ2-3,CASSRENTQYF,TGTGCCAGCTCCCGGGAAAATACGCAGTATTTT
TRBD1,NA,TRBV7-9,TRBJ1-2,CASSLIGGSGGSGYGYTF,TGTGCCAGCAGCCTCATAGGAGGATCAGGGGGCTCGGGCTATGGCTACACCTTC
TRBD1,NA,TRBV5-4,TRBJ1-1,CASSPRTGSHTEAFF,TGTGCCAGCAGCCCACGGACAGGGTCGCACACTGAAGCTTTCTTT